Below are 30 T cell receptor beta chains sequenced from a single sample in a study of technical replicates of blood from several donors. TCRdb's copy holds only in-frame clones and misses some; the assay was immunoSEQ multiplex PCR. The table includes some 74,000 clones, less than 98% detected once. The sequencing sample was made of T cells isolated from PBMCs. The receptor set was obtained from a human donor in good health.

The gene calls are TRBV18 and TRBJ2-1; 12 bases line up with TRBD2. The germline gives CDR1 KGHSH, CDR2 LQKENI. This CDR3 is 15 amino acids long. After removal of 3 bases from V and 10 bases from J, the junction contained 7 bases not matched to a gene. The CDR3 DNA reads TGTGCCAGCTCACCGCAACTAGCGGGAGGCGAGGAGCAGTTCTTC. This codes for CASSPQLAGGEEQFF.

The chain carries TRBV7-7 and TRBJ2-7; TRBD2 matches 9 bases. The V and J ends lost 4 bases and 6 bases, in that order; junction bases with no gene match: 7. Germline CDR1 is SSHAT and CDR2 is FNYEAQ (reference sequence). The CDR3 runs to 14 residues. The CDR3 reads CASSSASGKGEQYF. The DNA for the CDR3 is TGTGCCAGCAGCTCGGCTAGCGGGAAGGGCGAGCAGTACTTC.

The rearrangement uses TRBV7-2 and TRBJ2-6; D is unclear. CDR1 and CDR2 from the germline V gene are SGHTA and FQGNSA. V was cut by 0 bases and J by 0 bases, with 9 bases left in between. The CDR3 covers 17 residues. In DNA, the CDR3 is TGTGCCAGCAGCTTAGCCTCGGTTTCCTCTGGGGCCAACGTCCTGACTTTC. Translation gives CASSLASVSSGANVLTF.

Notes on this clone: The junction does not match germline at one end; this may be a read error. The V gene is TRBV7-7, the J gene TRBJ2-7; 14 bases match TRBD2. Per the germline V gene, CDR1 is SSHAT and CDR2 is FNYEAQ (reference sequence). The CDR3 contains 15 residues. The CDR3 sequence is CASSSGLAGGYEQYF. Written as DNA, the CDR3 is TGTGCTAGCAGCTCTGGACTAGCGGGAGGATACGAGCAGTACTTC.

The rearrangement uses TRBV6-5 and TRBJ1-1; D not certain. CDR1 is MNHEY and CDR2 is SVGAGI in the germline V gene. The length of the CDR3 is 13 residues. V was pared by 4 bases and J by 3 bases, with 9 bases between. This CDR3 is CASSSSRDTEAFF. The CDR3 region has the DNA TGTGCCAGCAGTTCCTCGAGGGACACTGAAGCTTTCTTT.

This chain connects TRBV27 to TRBJ2-2, with a tentative D call TRBD1 (6 bases). Trimming cost V 5 bases and J 7 bases, with 17 bases left between them. The CDR3 length is 15 residues. The V gene's germline CDR1 is MNHEY and CDR2 SMNVEV (reference sequence). CDR3 protein: CASSLTLQGGGELFF. The CDR3 nucleotides read TGTGCCAGCAGTCTCACCCTACAGGGCGGCGGGGAGCTGTTTTTT.

This clone appeared once. The V gene is TRBV18, the J gene TRBJ2-7; D ambiguous. V shed 3 bases and J shed 0 bases, with 12 bases lying between them. The CDR3 is 15 amino acids. CDR1 and CDR2 from the germline V gene are KGHSH and LQKENI. CDR3 residues: CASSPATFSSYEQYF. CDR3 in DNA: TGTGCCAGCTCACCGGCCACCTTCAGCTCCTACGAGCAGTACTTC.

This chain uses TRBV28 with TRBJ2-1, with D maybe TRBD2 (6 bases). V lost 10 bases and J lost 7, with 17 bases in between. Germline V gene lookup returns CDR1 MDHEN and CDR2 SYDVKM. The CDR3 runs to 13 residues. CDR3 amino acids: CATWRVSGNEQFF. The CDR3 DNA follows: TGTGCCACCTGGAGGGTGTCTGGGAATGAGCAGTTCTTC.

The V and J genes are TRBV30 and TRBJ2-7, with 12 bases that match TRBD1. V gave up 7 bases and J gave up 4 bases; unmatched junction bases: 2. This CDR3 has 12 residues. CDR1 is GTSNPN and CDR2 is SVGIG in the germline V gene (reference sequence). DNA for the CDR3: TGTGCCTCGGGACAGGGGGCATACGAGCAGTACTTC. Amino acid sequence: CASGQGAYEQYF.

The chain links TRBV29-1 to TRBJ1-1; D unresolved. V was pared by 4 bases and J by 0 bases, with 12 bases between. Germline CDR1 and CDR2: SQVTM and ANQGSEA. This CDR3 is built from 14 residues. The CDR3 reads CSVVWQLVNTEAFF. The CDR3 DNA sequence: TGCAGCGTTGTATGGCAGCTAGTGAACACTGAAGCTTTCTTT.

V is TRBV7-3 and J is TRBJ2-1; the D is unclear. Germline CDR1 reads SGHTA; CDR2 reads FQGTGA. The V and J ends lost 5 bases and 2 bases respectively, with 13 bases between them. The length of the CDR3 is 15 residues. CDR3 nucleotides: TGTGCCAGCAGCCCCTACCGGTCCGCCTACAATGAGCAGTTCTTC. Residues: CASSPYRSAYNEQFF.

The chain uses TRBV5-1 and TRBJ2-1; D gene ambiguous. Trimming removed 1 base from V and 5 bases from J, with 7 bases in between. Looked up from germline, CDR1 is SGHRS and CDR2 is YFSETQ. This CDR3 is 13 amino acids long. This CDR3 is CASSLLGDNEQFF. The CDR3 bases are TGCGCCAGCAGCTTGCTCGGTGACAATGAGCAGTTCTTC.

The table lists this clone with a count of one. The rearrangement joins TRBV10-2 to TRBJ1-1; no clear D. V lost 8 bases and J 3 bases, leaving 7 bases between the germline ends. The CDR3 loop spans 11 amino acids. The V gene's germline CDR1 is WSHSY and CDR2 SAAADI. CDR3 coding DNA: TGCGCCAGCTCCCGGGACACTGAAGCTTTCTTT. Translating gives CASSRDTEAFF.

This chain links TRBV6-1 with TRBJ1-4, with 7 bases matching TRBD1. The ends lost 6 bases at V and 8 bases at J; junction bases unmatched: 3. CDR3 length: 12 residues. Germline V gives CDR1 MNHNS, CDR2 SASEGT. CDR3 region: CASRQTGEKLFF. CDR3 DNA: TGTGCCAGCAGGCAGACAGGGGAAAAACTGTTTTTT.

CDR3 bases: TGTGCCAGCGTTACAGGGAACACTGAAGCTTTCTTT. It specifies CASVTGNTEAFF. V is TRBV11-2 and J is TRBJ1-1; D is possibly TRBD1 (5 bases). Germline CDR1 is SGHAT and CDR2 is FQNNGV. This CDR3 spans 12 amino acids. The germline V and J ends were trimmed by 8 bases and 1 base, with 8 bases remaining between them.

There are a few counts of this clone. The chain links TRBV6-5 to TRBJ1-1; no clear D. V lost 8 bases and J 10 bases, leaving 14 bases between the germline ends. Germline lookup yields CDR1 MNHEY and CDR2 SVGAGI. There are 11 residues in the CDR3. The CDR3 spells CASRRNQAAFF. In DNA, the CDR3 is TGTGCCAGCCGTCGTAACCAGGCAGCTTTCTTT.

This sequence joins TRBV27 and TRBJ1-1, with 9 bases identical to TRBD1. This CDR3 is built from 14 residues. Germline CDR1 MNHEY, CDR2 SMNVEV (reference sequence). V was clipped by 1 base and J by 9 bases; unmatched bases: 6. CDR3 bases: TGTGCCAGCAGTTTATGGTTGGGACAGGGTAAAGCTTTCTTT. As protein: CASSLWLGQGKAFF.

This chain connects TRBV28 to TRBJ2-5, with 10 bases fitting TRBD1. Trimming removed 5 bases from V and 4 bases from J; junction bases left unmatched: 10. Germline lookup yields CDR1 MDHEN and CDR2 SYDVKM. This CDR3 contains 16 residues. The CDR3 DNA reads TGTGCCAGCAGTCCCTCCCTGGGACAGGGGACAGAGACCCAGTACTTC. Its translation: CASSPSLGQGTETQYF.

This chain connects TRBV29-1 to TRBJ2-1; 15 bases are shared with TRBD2. The germline V gene encodes CDR1 SQVTM and CDR2 ANQGSEA. The CDR3 contains 16 residues. Losses at the gene ends were 3 bases for V and 2 bases for J; bases not matched to a gene: 2. For the CDR3, the DNA is TGCAGCGTTGAGGGACTAGCGGGAGGCCCCTACAATGAGCAGTTCTTC. It translates to CSVEGLAGGPYNEQFF.

The chain joins TRBV10-1 to TRBJ2-7, with no clear D. Trimming stripped 0 bases from V and 4 bases from J, with 10 bases between. In germline, CDR1 is WNHNN, CDR2 SYGVQD (reference sequence). The CDR3 runs 14 residues. CDR3 in DNA: TGCGCCAGCAGTGAGTCTATAGACGGGTACGAGCAGTACTTC. This sequence encodes CASSESIDGYEQYF.

The chain recombines TRBV4-2 with TRBJ1-4; 8 nucleotides line up with TRBD1. Germline CDR1 is LGHNA and CDR2 is YNFKEQ. The CDR3 is 19 residues long. After removal of 6 bases from V and 0 bases from J, the junction contained 15 bases not matched to a gene. The CDR3 nucleotides are TGTGCCAGCAGTCATTACCGGGACAGGAAGTTTGCAACTAATGAAAAACTGTTTTTT. Its translation is CASSHYRDRKFATNEKLFF.

The genes are TRBV5-1 and TRBJ2-1; D gene unclear. Germline loops: CDR1 SGHRS, CDR2 YFSETQ. The CDR3 consists of 14 residues. Trimming took off 1 base at V and 2 bases at J, with 7 bases between the two ends. The CDR3 reads CASSLTPTYNEQFF. In DNA, the CDR3 is TGCGCCAGCAGCTTGACCCCTACCTACAATGAGCAGTTCTTC.

The rearrangement links TRBV18 to TRBJ2-3; 9 nucleotides agree with TRBD2. Germline assignment: CDR1 KGHSH and CDR2 LQKENI. Trimming cost V 3 bases and J 8 bases; bases outside gene matches: 21. The CDR3 covers 19 residues. The CDR3 region is CASSPGVAGDLMNSGTQYF. The CDR3 region has the DNA TGTGCCAGCTCACCTGGAGTAGCGGGAGATCTTATGAACTCGGGTACGCAGTATTTT.

CDR3 loop: CASSEWRYEQYF. In DNA, the CDR3 is TGTGCCAGCAGTGAATGGAGGTACGAGCAGTACTTC. J is TRBJ2-7 and V is TRBV28; perhaps TRBD2 as D (5 bases). Trimming stripped 5 bases from V and 4 bases from J, with 9 bases between. In germline, CDR1 is MDHEN, CDR2 SYDVKM. The CDR3 covers 12 residues.

This clone was counted once. The V and J genes are TRBV6-5 and TRBJ2-7; D unclear. Germline V gives CDR1 MNHEY, CDR2 SVGAGI. The CDR3 runs to 16 residues. V was trimmed by 0 bases and J by 3 bases, leaving 15 bases between them. CDR3 loop: CASSYSTAGWYYEQYF. The CDR3 bases are TGTGCCAGCAGTTACTCGACGGCCGGGTGGTACTACGAGCAGTACTTC.

This chain uses TRBV11-2 with TRBJ2-1; no reliable D call. V was pared by 4 bases and J by 4 bases, with 8 bases between. The germline CDR1 and CDR2 sequences are SGHAT and FQNNGV. This CDR3 is built from 13 residues. CDR3 sequence (DNA): TGTGCCAGCAGCTCCCTAGAGTACAATGAGCAGTTCTTC. Protein sequence: CASSSLEYNEQFF.

This clone was seen once. The V and J genes are TRBV6-1 and TRBJ2-7; a weak D match, TRBD2 (6 bases). The CDR3 totals 14 residues. V was trimmed by 3 bases and J by 0 bases, leaving 9 bases between them. Looked up from germline, CDR1 is MNHNS and CDR2 is SASEGT. CDR3: CASSEEGSSYEQYF. The CDR3 DNA sequence: TGTGCCAGCAGTGAGGAGGGGAGCTCCTACGAGCAGTACTTC.

This chain links TRBV30 with TRBJ1-5; 7 nucleotides align to TRBD1. The CDR3 spans 15 residues. Looked up from germline, CDR1 is GTSNPN and CDR2 is SVGIG (reference sequence). Losses at the gene ends were 3 bases for V and 0 bases for J; bases not matched to a gene: 5. CDR3 region: CAWSQGEDSNQPQHF. The CDR3 nucleotides are TGTGCCTGGAGCCAGGGGGAGGATAGCAATCAGCCCCAGCATTTT.

The gene calls are TRBV7-8 and TRBJ1-5; D ambiguous. From germline, CDR1 is SGHVS and CDR2 FQNEAQ. The CDR3 is 18 amino acids. V gave up 2 bases and J gave up 2 bases, with 19 bases separating them. The CDR3 region has the DNA TGTGCCAGCAGCTTATCGCCGTGGGCTACAATGGGCAATCAGCCCCAGCATTTT. Its protein product is CASSLSPWATMGNQPQHF.

This CDR3 reads CAWKTGIHRPQHF. The CDR3 region has the DNA TGTGCCTGGAAGACAGGGATCCATCGGCCCCAGCATTTT. The rearrangement uses TRBV30 and TRBJ1-5, with 7 bases matching TRBD1. CDR1 is GTSNPN, CDR2 SVGIG, per germline (reference sequence). J was trimmed by 9 bases and V by 4 bases; bases with no gene match: 9. The CDR3 runs 13 residues.